The rows below give T cell receptor beta chains drawn from one sample of a study of OX40 agonist ivuxolimab in advanced cancers. Profiled with immunoSEQ multiplex PCR; TCRdb holds only in-frame clones, not every one. The sample has roughly 72,000 clones; approximately 94% are singletons. The source was CD4+ or CD8+ T cells sorted from blood, collected in a trial of the OX40 agonist ivuxolimab. The receptors derive from an adult with an advanced solid tumor such as melanoma, head and neck, liver or kidney cancer. Each CDR3 is given with its conserved first and last residue. Fields, in order: J gene, V gene, D gene, clone size, CDR3 protein, CDR3 DNA. D genes are given only for firm matches. Clone size is given for some rows only: seen once, a few or many times, or a class if the clone is expanded.

TRBJ2-1 TRBV14 NA NA CASSQEVGSRPFF TGTGCCAGCAGCCAAGAAGTAGGCAGCCGCCCGTTCTTC
TRBJ1-1 TRBV28 NA NA CASSLRLGWNTEAFF TGTGCCAGCAGTTTACGTTTAGGCTGGAACACTGAAGCTTTCTTT
TRBJ2-7 TRBV7-9 NA NA CASSPGTGPNYEQYF TGTGCCAGCAGCCCAGGTACAGGGCCAAACTACGAGCAGTACTTC
TRBJ2-1 TRBV6-6 NA once CASSFSSGGWDEQFF TGTGCCAGCAGTTTTTCATCCGGGGGTTGGGATGAGCAGTTCTTC
TRBJ1-5 TRBV28 NA NA CASSLWPTGTALNQPQHF TGTGCCAGCAGTTTATGGCCTACCGGGACGGCCCTCAATCAGCCCCAGCATTTT
TRBJ2-3 TRBV7-9 TRBD2 NA CASSPGSGRAPDTQYF TGTGCCAGCAGTCCCGGTAGCGGGAGAGCCCCAGATACGCAGTATTTT
TRBJ2-2 TRBV11-2 NA NA CASSLGWAANTGELFF TGTGCCAGCAGCTTAGGTTGGGCAGCGAACACCGGGGAGCTGTTTTTT
TRBJ2-7 TRBV19 NA once CASSPRAGSYEQYF TGTGCCAGTAGTCCCAGGGCAGGGTCCTACGAGCAGTACTTC
TRBJ2-2 TRBV7-9 TRBD1 NA CASSLPGQGNTGELFF TGTGCCAGCAGCTTACCGGGACAGGGTAACACCGGGGAGCTGTTTTTT
TRBJ1-2 TRBV4-1 NA NA CASSQDPHGYTF TGCGCCAGCAGCCAAGATCCTCATGGCTACACCTTC
TRBJ1-4 TRBV9 TRBD1 NA CASSAPGQGLKEKLFF TGTGCCAGCAGCGCACCGGGACAGGGCTTAAAGGAAAAACTGTTTTTT
TRBJ2-1 TRBV4-3 TRBD2 NA CASSQGRAGGIDEQFF TGCGCCAGCAGCCAAGGCCGTGCGGGAGGGATAGATGAGCAGTTCTTC
TRBJ2-7 TRBV7-3 NA NA CASAYDAGTYEQYF TGTGCCAGCGCGTATGACGCTGGGACCTACGAGCAGTACTTC
TRBJ2-7 TRBV13 NA NA CASSYSGSVYEQYF TGTGCCAGCAGCTATTCGGGTTCGGTTTACGAGCAGTACTTC
TRBJ1-2 TRBV27 NA NA CASSVKGWGYGYTF TGTGCCAGCAGTGTAAAGGGTTGGGGCTATGGCTACACCTTC
TRBJ1-2 TRBV6-5 NA NA CASSQGGGSNGYTF TGTGCCAGCAGTCAAGGAGGGGGGTCTAATGGCTACACCTTC
TRBJ2-2 TRBV7-8 NA NA CASSFGSSQTGELFF TGTGCCAGCAGCTTCGGGTCCAGCCAGACCGGGGAGCTGTTTTTT
TRBJ1-1 TRBV28 NA NA CASSLISSTEAFF TGTGCCAGCAGTTTGATAAGTTCCACTGAAGCTTTCTTT
TRBJ1-1 TRBV28 NA NA CASSTTLGNTEAFF TGTGCCAGCAGTACGACCCTGGGGAACACTGAAGCTTTCTTT
TRBJ1-5 TRBV7-2 TRBD1 NA CASSLPDRVGSNQPQHF TGTGCCAGCAGCCTACCAGACAGGGTAGGAAGCAATCAGCCCCAGCATTTT